These 3 T cell receptor beta chains were all obtained from the same sample, sequenced in a study of T-cell memory formation after mild COVID-19. One entry per CDR3 protein, called by TCRdb with MiXCR from the 5' RACE reads. Altogether 120,000 or so distinct CDR3 sequences are present, about 6.5% being singletons, with the ten largest covering roughly 2.2%. Sample: PBMCs or a T cell subset sorted from them (not recorded which). All receptors come from an adult woman who had mild COVID-19 (a few samples of this study predate the infection). Cell type and time point are not known.

Worth noting for this clonotype: This may stem from a read error, because a much larger clone lies one nucleotide away. The chain couples TRBV5-1 to TRBJ2-4; D may be TRBD1 (7 bases). Germline V CDR1 and CDR2: SGHRS, YFSETQ. This CDR3 comprises 17 residues. CDR3 DNA sequence: TGCGCCAGCAGATTGGGAGGTGGGACAGTCGCCAAAAACATTCAGTACTTC. It codes for CASRLGGGTVAKNIQYF.

V gene TRBV7-9 combines with J gene TRBJ1-1; D is ambiguous. Germline V gene lookup returns CDR1 SEHNR and CDR2 FQNEAQ (reference sequence). The V end was cut by 1 base, the J end by 6 bases, with 9 bases between. The CDR3 loop spans 13 amino acids. The CDR3: CASSLGRLPEAFF. The CDR3 DNA reads as TGTGCCAGCAGCTTAGGCCGATTACCTGAAGCTTTCTTT. Complete variable domain (other parts from reference TRBV7-9 and TRBJ1-1): DTGVSQNPRHKITKRGQNVTFRCDPISEHNRLYWYRQTLGQGPEFLTYFQNEAQLEKSRLLSDRFSAERPKGSFSTLEIQRTEQGDSAMYLCASSLGRLPEAFFGQGTRLTVV.

This clonotype came up many times. Here the CDR3 reads CSARDGAGVYTDTQYF. DNA for the CDR3: TGCAGTGCTAGAGACGGAGCGGGGGTTTACACAGATACGCAGTATTTT. The genes are TRBV20-1 and TRBJ2-3, with TRBD2 identical over 8 bases. The CDR3 sequence is 16 residues long. Germline CDR1 is DFQATT and CDR2 is SNEGSKA (reference sequence). After removal of 0 bases from V and 2 bases from J, the junction contained 7 bases not matched to a gene.